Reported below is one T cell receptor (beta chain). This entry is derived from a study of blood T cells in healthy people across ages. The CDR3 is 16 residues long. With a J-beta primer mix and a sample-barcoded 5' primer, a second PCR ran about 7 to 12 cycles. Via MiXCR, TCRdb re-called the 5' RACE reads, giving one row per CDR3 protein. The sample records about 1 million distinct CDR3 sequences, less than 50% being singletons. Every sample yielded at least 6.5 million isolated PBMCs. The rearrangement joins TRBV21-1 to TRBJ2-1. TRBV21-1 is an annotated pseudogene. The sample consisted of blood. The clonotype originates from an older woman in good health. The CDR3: CASSKVTGSPYNEQFF. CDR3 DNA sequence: TGTGCCAGCAGCAAAGTCACGGGATCTCCCTACAATGAGCAGTTCTTC.